This is a list of T cell receptor beta chains from one sample in a study of OX40 agonist ivuxolimab in advanced cancers. Repertoires were generated with immunoSEQ multiplex PCR, while TCRdb's copy carries only in-frame clones and drops some. The data show about 46,000 clones, with about four fifths seen just once and around 2.9% held by the top ten. The sequencing used CD4+ or CD8+ T cells sorted from blood, collected in a trial of the OX40 agonist ivuxolimab. These receptors came from an adult with an advanced solid tumor such as melanoma, head and neck, liver or kidney cancer. The CDR3 runs from the conserved cysteine through the conserved F or W. A D gene is named only where the DNA matches it firmly. Clone size is shown for a subset of rows, as once, few, many or a class of expanded clone.

clone_size: NA; d_call: TRBD2; v_call: TRBV9; j_call: TRBJ2-2; cdr3_aa: CASSVRVAGDTGELFF; cdr3_nt: TGTGCCAGCAGCGTGAGGGTAGCGGGGGACACCGGGGAGCTGTTTTTT
clone_size: once; d_call: TRBD2; v_call: TRBV19; j_call: TRBJ2-5; cdr3_aa: CASSIGLAAAGETQYF; cdr3_nt: TGTGCCAGTAGTATTGGGCTAGCGGCCGCGGGGGAGACCCAGTACTTC
clone_size: NA; d_call: TRBD2; v_call: TRBV7-6; j_call: TRBJ2-3; cdr3_aa: CASGEGAATDTQYF; cdr3_nt: TGTGCCAGCGGGGAGGGTGCGGCCACAGATACGCAGTATTTT
clone_size: NA; d_call: NA; v_call: TRBV15; j_call: TRBJ2-3; cdr3_aa: CATSSQGGTDTQYF; cdr3_nt: TGTGCCACCAGCAGTCAGGGCGGCACAGATACGCAGTATTTT
clone_size: NA; d_call: TRBD1; v_call: TRBV19; j_call: TRBJ1-5; cdr3_aa: CASSFTGGYHQPQHF; cdr3_nt: TGTGCCAGTAGTTTCACAGGGGGCTATCATCAGCCCCAGCATTTT
clone_size: NA; d_call: NA; v_call: TRBV5-4; j_call: TRBJ2-3; cdr3_aa: CASSLAVGGTDTQYF; cdr3_nt: TGTGCCAGCAGCTTGGCCGTCGGCGGAACAGATACGCAGTATTTT
clone_size: NA; d_call: TRBD1; v_call: TRBV4-1; j_call: TRBJ2-3; cdr3_aa: CASSPTGATDTQYF; cdr3_nt: TGCGCCAGCAGCCCAACAGGGGCCACAGATACGCAGTATTTT
clone_size: NA; d_call: NA; v_call: TRBV11-3; j_call: TRBJ1-2; cdr3_aa: CASSLDLGRYGYTF; cdr3_nt: TGTGCCAGCAGCTTAGATTTGGGGCGCTATGGCTACACCTTC
clone_size: NA; d_call: TRBD1; v_call: TRBV4-1; j_call: TRBJ1-3; cdr3_aa: CASSHGQGSGNTIYF; cdr3_nt: TGCGCCAGCAGCCACGGACAGGGCTCTGGAAACACCATATATTTT
clone_size: NA; d_call: NA; v_call: TRBV10-3; j_call: TRBJ2-5; cdr3_aa: CAIRGQETQYF; cdr3_nt: TGTGCCATCCGGGGACAAGAGACCCAGTACTTC
clone_size: once; d_call: TRBD2; v_call: TRBV19; j_call: TRBJ2-1; cdr3_aa: CASSPRRGGFNEQFF; cdr3_nt: TGTGCCAGTAGCCCCCGGCGGGGGGGCTTCAATGAGCAGTTCTTC
clone_size: NA; d_call: TRBD2; v_call: TRBV18; j_call: TRBJ2-7; cdr3_aa: CASSAPGLVPYEQYF; cdr3_nt: TGTGCCAGCTCTGCCCCGGGACTAGTCCCCTACGAGCAGTACTTC
clone_size: once; d_call: NA; v_call: TRBV5-4; j_call: TRBJ2-7; cdr3_aa: CASSHPGRGYYEQYF; cdr3_nt: TGTGCCAGCAGCCACCCAGGCAGGGGCTACTACGAGCAGTACTTC
clone_size: once; d_call: TRBD1; v_call: TRBV11-2; j_call: TRBJ2-1; cdr3_aa: CASTGQGNNNEQFF; cdr3_nt: TGTGCCAGCACAGGACAGGGGAACAACAATGAGCAGTTCTTC
clone_size: NA; d_call: NA; v_call: TRBV10-3; j_call: TRBJ2-5; cdr3_aa: CAISENPGEGETQYF; cdr3_nt: TGTGCCATCAGTGAGAACCCAGGGGAGGGAGAGACCCAGTACTTC
clone_size: NA; d_call: NA; v_call: TRBV9; j_call: TRBJ2-2; cdr3_aa: CASSVAGSRSGELFF; cdr3_nt: TGTGCCAGCAGCGTAGCTGGCAGTAGGTCCGGGGAGCTGTTTTTT
clone_size: once; d_call: NA; v_call: TRBV7-9; j_call: TRBJ2-2; cdr3_aa: CASSHRAYTGELFF; cdr3_nt: TGTGCCAGCAGCCATCGGGCGTACACCGGGGAGCTGTTTTTT
clone_size: NA; d_call: NA; v_call: TRBV11-2; j_call: TRBJ2-1; cdr3_aa: CASSLGGWNEQFF; cdr3_nt: TGTGCCAGCAGCTTAGGGGGTTGGAATGAGCAGTTCTTC
clone_size: NA; d_call: NA; v_call: TRBV6-5; j_call: TRBJ1-4; cdr3_aa: CASTRGSANEKLFF; cdr3_nt: TGTGCCAGCACTCGAGGTAGTGCTAATGAAAAACTGTTTTTT
clone_size: NA; d_call: NA; v_call: TRBV6-5; j_call: TRBJ2-3; cdr3_aa: CASTPGGRDTQYF; cdr3_nt: TGTGCCAGCACCCCGGGGGGCCGTGATACGCAGTATTTT
clone_size: NA; d_call: NA; v_call: TRBV7-9; j_call: TRBJ2-3; cdr3_aa: CASSLVGKTDTQYF; cdr3_nt: TGTGCCAGCAGCTTAGTTGGAAAAACAGATACGCAGTATTTT
clone_size: NA; d_call: NA; v_call: TRBV7-9; j_call: TRBJ1-2; cdr3_aa: CASSPRGGDYGYTF; cdr3_nt: TGTGCCAGCAGCCCTCGTGGGGGAGACTATGGCTACACCTTC
clone_size: once; d_call: TRBD1; v_call: TRBV5-6; j_call: TRBJ1-4; cdr3_aa: CASSSSIRDRGNEKLFF; cdr3_nt: TGTGCCAGCAGCTCCTCCATCCGTGACAGGGGAAATGAAAAACTGTTTTTT
clone_size: medium-sized; d_call: NA; v_call: TRBV6-5; j_call: TRBJ1-6; cdr3_aa: CASSLGRNSPLHF; cdr3_nt: TGTGCCAGCAGTTTAGGTCGCAATTCACCCCTCCACTTT
clone_size: NA; d_call: TRBD2; v_call: TRBV7-2; j_call: TRBJ2-7; cdr3_aa: CASSSGLAGAYAYEQYF; cdr3_nt: TGTGCCAGCAGCTCGGGACTAGCGGGGGCATATGCCTACGAGCAGTACTTC
clone_size: NA; d_call: NA; v_call: TRBV5-1; j_call: TRBJ2-3; cdr3_aa: CASSLAPNRGSDTQYF; cdr3_nt: TGCGCCAGCAGCTTGGCTCCCAACCGAGGATCAGATACGCAGTATTTT
clone_size: NA; d_call: NA; v_call: TRBV9; j_call: TRBJ1-3; cdr3_aa: CASSGPGGGNTIYF; cdr3_nt: TGTGCCAGCAGCGGTCCGGGAGGAGGAAACACCATATATTTT
clone_size: NA; d_call: NA; v_call: TRBV2; j_call: TRBJ1-1; cdr3_aa: CASSQGENTEAFF; cdr3_nt: TGTGCCAGCAGCCAAGGCGAGAACACTGAAGCTTTCTTT
clone_size: NA; d_call: TRBD1; v_call: TRBV5-8; j_call: TRBJ1-2; cdr3_aa: CASSSYTGQPYGYTF; cdr3_nt: TGTGCCAGCAGCTCATACACGGGACAGCCCTATGGCTACACCTTC
clone_size: NA; d_call: TRBD1; v_call: TRBV6-5; j_call: TRBJ2-3; cdr3_aa: CASSYRRDSSTDTQYF; cdr3_nt: TGTGCCAGCAGTTACCGCCGGGACAGTAGCACAGATACGCAGTATTTT
clone_size: NA; d_call: TRBD2; v_call: TRBV6-1; j_call: TRBJ2-5; cdr3_aa: CASSDSGGPETQYF; cdr3_nt: TGTGCCAGCAGTGATAGCGGGGGCCCGGAGACCCAGTACTTC
clone_size: NA; d_call: NA; v_call: TRBV18; j_call: TRBJ1-2; cdr3_aa: CASSPLRDNYGYTF; cdr3_nt: TGTGCCAGCTCACCACTAAGAGATAACTATGGCTACACCTTC
clone_size: NA; d_call: NA; v_call: TRBV7-9; j_call: TRBJ2-7; cdr3_aa: CASSLAWDTASYEQYF; cdr3_nt: TGTGCCAGCAGCTTAGCTTGGGACACCGCTTCCTACGAGCAGTACTTC
clone_size: once; d_call: NA; v_call: TRBV11-1; j_call: TRBJ1-4; cdr3_aa: CASSLTVVATNEKLFF; cdr3_nt: TGTGCCAGCAGCTTAACGGTCGTTGCAACTAATGAAAAACTGTTTTTT
clone_size: NA; d_call: TRBD2; v_call: TRBV7-8; j_call: TRBJ2-3; cdr3_aa: CASSATSGYTDTQYF; cdr3_nt: TGTGCCAGCAGCGCCACTAGCGGGTACACAGATACGCAGTATTTT
clone_size: NA; d_call: TRBD2; v_call: TRBV2; j_call: TRBJ2-7; cdr3_aa: CASSPRTSGSYEQYF; cdr3_nt: TGTGCCAGCAGCCCTCGGACTAGCGGGTCCTACGAGCAGTACTTC
clone_size: NA; d_call: NA; v_call: TRBV18; j_call: TRBJ2-3; cdr3_aa: CASSRRVTLGTDTQYF; cdr3_nt: TGTGCCAGCTCTCGGAGGGTTACCTTGGGCACAGATACGCAGTATTTT
clone_size: NA; d_call: NA; v_call: TRBV7-2; j_call: TRBJ2-7; cdr3_aa: CASSSVVGAYEQYF; cdr3_nt: TGTGCCAGCAGCTCAGTGGTAGGAGCCTACGAGCAGTACTTC
clone_size: NA; d_call: NA; v_call: TRBV7-8; j_call: TRBJ2-7; cdr3_aa: CASSSVGAGLYEQYF; cdr3_nt: TGTGCCAGCAGCTCAGTAGGGGCGGGCTTGTACGAGCAGTACTTC
clone_size: few; d_call: TRBD1; v_call: TRBV6-4; j_call: TRBJ2-2; cdr3_aa: CASRDRVNTGELFF; cdr3_nt: TGTGCCAGCCGGGACAGGGTTAACACCGGGGAGCTGTTTTTT
clone_size: NA; d_call: TRBD2; v_call: TRBV27; j_call: TRBJ2-5; cdr3_aa: CATRGSGGSQETQYF; cdr3_nt: TGTGCCACCCGAGGTAGCGGGGGGTCGCAAGAGACCCAGTACTTC
clone_size: NA; d_call: TRBD2; v_call: TRBV7-2; j_call: TRBJ2-1; cdr3_aa: CASSLTGGTYNEQFF; cdr3_nt: TGTGCCAGCAGCCTCACGGGGGGAACCTACAATGAGCAGTTCTTC
clone_size: NA; d_call: NA; v_call: TRBV5-1; j_call: TRBJ1-1; cdr3_aa: CASNTRGGDTEAFF; cdr3_nt: TGCGCCAGCAACACCCGGGGGGGGGACACTGAAGCTTTCTTT
clone_size: NA; d_call: TRBD2; v_call: TRBV19; j_call: TRBJ2-7; cdr3_aa: CASSIGGAYEQYF; cdr3_nt: TGTGCCAGTAGTATTGGGGGGGCCTACGAGCAGTACTTC
clone_size: once; d_call: NA; v_call: TRBV5-1; j_call: TRBJ2-2; cdr3_aa: CASSLPLDGSTATGELFF; cdr3_nt: TGCGCCAGCAGCTTGCCTTTGGACGGCTCAACGGCCACCGGGGAGCTGTTTTTT
clone_size: NA; d_call: NA; v_call: TRBV6-5; j_call: TRBJ2-3; cdr3_aa: CASSYADTQYF; cdr3_nt: TGTGCCAGCAGTTACGCAGATACGCAGTATTTT
clone_size: NA; d_call: TRBD1; v_call: TRBV19; j_call: TRBJ2-3; cdr3_aa: CASSLRDRDLNTQYF; cdr3_nt: TGTGCCAGTAGTCTCCGGGACAGGGACCTGAATACGCAGTATTTT
clone_size: few; d_call: NA; v_call: TRBV28; j_call: TRBJ1-2; cdr3_aa: CASSLTGRGPYGYTF; cdr3_nt: TGTGCCAGCAGTTTGACTGGCAGGGGCCCTTATGGCTACACCTTC
clone_size: NA; d_call: TRBD1; v_call: TRBV27; j_call: TRBJ1-6; cdr3_aa: CASSRQGNNSPLHF; cdr3_nt: TGTGCCAGCAGCCGACAGGGGAACAATTCACCCCTCCACTTT
clone_size: few; d_call: NA; v_call: TRBV29-1; j_call: TRBJ1-1; cdr3_aa: CSVVGGGTEAFF; cdr3_nt: TGCAGCGTTGTAGGGGGAGGTACTGAAGCTTTCTTT
clone_size: NA; d_call: NA; v_call: TRBV5-5; j_call: TRBJ1-2; cdr3_aa: CASSLTPGQNNYGYTF; cdr3_nt: TGTGCCAGCAGCCTAACCCCGGGACAAAACAACTATGGCTACACCTTC
clone_size: NA; d_call: TRBD1; v_call: TRBV19; j_call: TRBJ1-2; cdr3_aa: CASRGQGSYGYTF; cdr3_nt: TGTGCCAGTAGGGGACAGGGAAGCTATGGCTACACCTTC
clone_size: once; d_call: NA; v_call: TRBV15; j_call: TRBJ2-5; cdr3_aa: CATSRDPTGSWTQYF; cdr3_nt: TGTGCCACCAGCAGAGATCCCACCGGGAGCTGGACCCAGTACTTC
clone_size: NA; d_call: TRBD2; v_call: TRBV2; j_call: TRBJ2-3; cdr3_aa: CASSEGSGGGDTQYF; cdr3_nt: TGTGCCAGCAGTGAAGGAAGCGGGGGAGGGGATACGCAGTATTTT